The 21 T cell receptor beta chains presented below share a single source sample, sequenced in a study of T cell responses to AZD1222 COVID-19 vaccine. The table came from immunoSEQ multiplex PCR; TCRdb's copy has only in-frame clones and leaves some out. This table has fewer than 85,000 clones, 70% to 90% appearing once. The source was peripheral blood, collected on day 0 of AZD1222 vaccination. The origin of the receptors is an adult in good health.

This clone was recorded only once. The J gene is TRBJ1-2, the V gene TRBV29-1; TRBD1 agrees at 7 bases. Germline loops: CDR1 SQVTM, CDR2 ANQGSEA. This CDR3 comprises 15 residues. V lost 6 bases to trimming and J lost 3 bases; unmatched junction nucleotides: 13. CDR3 in DNA: TGCAGCGTCGGGGCCCAACAGGGGAGGTACTATGGCTACACCTTC. Encoded protein: CSVGAQQGRYYGYTF.

V is TRBV5-5 and J is TRBJ1-5; D is unclear. Trimming took off 4 bases at V and 0 bases at J, with 11 bases between the two ends. The CDR3 has 15 residues. Germline lookup yields CDR1 SGHKS and CDR2 YYEKEE (reference sequence). CDR3 sequence reads: CASSPWTASNQPQHF. The CDR3 DNA is TGTGCCAGCAGCCCCTGGACGGCTAGCAATCAGCCCCAGCATTTT.

V gene TRBV27 combines with J gene TRBJ1-1; 7 bases are a match to TRBD1. Germline-derived CDR1 and CDR2 are MNHEY and SMNVEV (reference sequence). The CDR3 sequence is 16 residues long. V gave up 3 bases and J gave up 4 bases; unmatched junction bases: 11. CDR3 DNA sequence: TGTGCCAGCAGTTTTTCTGTGCTGGACAGGCCCACTGAAGCTTTCTTT. Amino acid sequence: CASSFSVLDRPTEAFF.

The chain carries TRBV27 and TRBJ1-6; 10 bases agree with TRBD1. The CDR3 has 15 amino acids. CDR1 MNHEY and CDR2 SMNVEV come from the germline V gene (reference sequence). V lost 6 bases and J lost 8; bases outside the gene matches: 7. CDR3 nucleotides: TGTGCCAGCAGCCTTACCGGGACAGGGGATTCACCCCTCCACTTT. It codes for CASSLTGTGDSPLHF.

The CDR3 region is CSVIQGGLGEQYF. CDR3 nucleotides: TGCAGCGTTATTCAGGGGGGATTGGGCGAGCAGTACTTC. V and J are TRBV29-1 and TRBJ2-7, with D possibly being TRBD1 (7 bases). The germline CDR1 and CDR2 sequences are SQVTM and ANQGSEA. This CDR3 region has 13 residues. V was pared by 5 bases and J by 6 bases, with 17 bases between.

The chain is built from TRBV21-1 and TRBJ2-2; TRBD2 was called by the table and not checked on the DNA. TRBV21-1 is a pseudogene segment. There are 16 residues in the CDR3. The CDR3 DNA reads as TGTGCCAGCAGCAAAGTTGGTAGCTGGGACACCGGGGAGCTGTTTTTT. Translating it yields CASSKVGSWDTGELFF.

The chain is built from TRBV9 and TRBJ1-4; 7 nucleotides match TRBD1. J was trimmed by 7 bases and V by 0 bases; bases with no gene match: 6. Germline V gene data show CDR1 as SGDLS and CDR2 as YYNGEE. This CDR3 comprises 15 residues. The CDR3 region has the DNA TGTGCCAGCAGCGTAGGGGTAGGGGGCGGTGAAAAACTGTTTTTT. Protein: CASSVGVGGGEKLFF.

This chain joins TRBV4-1 and TRBJ1-6; no definite D call. The CDR3 runs to 13 residues. V dropped 4 bases and J dropped 6 bases, with 7 bases sitting between them. Germline CDR1 and CDR2: MGHRA and YSYEKL. The CDR3 spells CASSPPGNSPLHF. In DNA, the CDR3 is TGCGCCAGCAGCCCTCCCGGTAATTCACCCCTCCACTTT.

The CDR3 region is CASSQMSVRVTEAFF. The CDR3 bases are TGTGCCAGCAGCCAAATGAGCGTCAGGGTGACTGAAGCTTTCTTT. V is TRBV3-1 (or the pseudogene TRBV3-2) and J is TRBJ1-1; a possible D gene is TRBD1 (5 bases). V lost 2 bases and J lost 5, with 15 bases in between. The CDR3 sequence is 15 residues long. Germline CDR1 is LGHDT and CDR2 is YNNKEL (reference sequence).

The V call is TRBV11-2, the J call TRBJ1-1; D is uncertain. Germline CDR1 SGHAT, CDR2 FQNNGV. V was cut by 5 bases and J by 8 bases, with 9 bases left in between. The CDR3 consists of 11 residues. The CDR3 DNA reads TGTGCCAGCAGCACCCTTCAGGAAGCTTTCTTT. Amino acids: CASSTLQEAFF.

This chain uses TRBV11-2 with TRBJ1-1; possibly TRBD1 for D (5 bases). Per germline, CDR1 SGHAT and CDR2 FQNNGV. This CDR3 contains 17 residues. V was pared by 5 bases and J by 1 base, with 20 bases between. The DNA for the CDR3 is TGTGCCAGCAGCCCAACCTGGACACTTCTGAGGAACACTGAAGCTTTCTTT. It specifies CASSPTWTLLRNTEAFF.

The rearrangement uses TRBV5-4 and TRBJ1-5; 8 positions match TRBD1. Germline CDR1 and CDR2: SGHNT and YYREEE (reference sequence). This CDR3 spans 15 amino acids. With V trimmed by 4 bases and J by 2 bases, 5 bases remained unmatched. The CDR3 DNA follows: TGTGCCAGCAGCCGACAGGGGACGGGCAATCAGCCCCAGCATTTT. This codes for CASSRQGTGNQPQHF. Complete variable domain (other parts from reference TRBV5-4 and TRBJ1-5): ETGVTQSPTHLIKTRGQQVTLRCSSQSGHNTVSWYQQALGQGPQFIFQYYREEENGRGNFPPRFSGLQFPNYSSELNVNALELDDSALYLCASSRQGTGNQPQHFGDGTRLSIL.

V is TRBV27 and J is TRBJ2-7; tentative D call: TRBD2 (6 bases). This CDR3 has 15 amino acids. The germline CDR1 and CDR2 sequences are MNHEY and SMNVEV (reference sequence). V was cut by 5 bases and J by 5 bases, with 19 bases left in between. CDR3 coding DNA: TGTGCCAGCAGTCCGTCCCGGGACTCCTACCACGAGCAGTACTTC. Translation gives CASSPSRDSYHEQYF.

The chain joins TRBV10-3 to TRBJ1-1; D is perhaps TRBD1 (5 bases). This CDR3 has 11 amino acids. Germline values: CDR1 ENHRY, CDR2 SYGVKD. CDR3 sequence: CAIGGYTEAFF. In nucleotides, the CDR3 is TGTGCAATCGGGGGGTACACTGAAGCTTTCTTT.

As regards this clone: Other DNA sequences in this specimen translate into the identical CDR3. J is TRBJ2-7 and V is TRBV5-1; a weak D match, TRBD2 (6 bases). Trimming took off 0 bases at V and 0 bases at J, with 7 bases between the two ends. The CDR3 is 14 amino acids. Germline V gene data show CDR1 as SGHRS and CDR2 as YFSETQ. Here the CDR3 DNA reads TGCGCCAGCAGCTTGGTGGGGGGCTCCTACGAGCAGTACTTC. Its translation is CASSLVGGSYEQYF.

This clone was recorded once. The rearrangement joins TRBV5-1 to TRBJ2-3, with a weak D call TRBD2 (6 bases). CDR3 size: 16 residues. CDR1 is SGHRS, CDR2 YFSETQ, per germline. The germline V and J ends were trimmed by 1 base and 0 bases, with 12 bases remaining between them. CDR3 residues: CASSLSLASSTDTQYF. CDR3 nucleotides: TGCGCCAGCAGCTTGTCTCTAGCGAGTAGCACAGATACGCAGTATTTT. The variable domain in full, completed from reference TRBV5-1 and TRBJ2-3, reads KAGVTQTPRYLIKTRGQQVTLSCSPISGHRSVSWYQQTPGQGLQFLFEYFSETQRNKGNFPGRFSGRQFSNSRSEMNVSTLELGDSALYLCASSLSLASSTDTQYFGPGTRLTVL.

This chain uses TRBV12-3 or TRBV12-4 with TRBJ1-2, with D tentatively TRBD1 (6 bases). The CDR3 totals 13 residues. Between the trimmed V and J ends, which lost 6 bases and 3 bases, there was a span of 11 bases. The CDR3 region has the DNA TGTGCCAGCAGCCACAGACAGGACTATGGCTACACCTTC. This gives the protein CASSHRQDYGYTF.

The chain links TRBV5-1 to TRBJ2-5, with 8 bases lining up with TRBD2. In germline, CDR1 is SGHRS, CDR2 YFSETQ. The CDR3 loop spans 16 amino acids. Trimming removed 4 bases from V and 5 bases from J; junction bases left unmatched: 13. As DNA, the CDR3 is TGCGCCAGCAGCGACCCTCGGGGGGGCCTTTCCGAGACCCAGTACTTC. It yields the protein CASSDPRGGLSETQYF.

The chain carries TRBV9 and TRBJ2-1; D remains ambiguous. CDR3 length: 13 amino acids. The V gene's germline CDR1 is SGDLS and CDR2 YYNGEE. V was pared by 4 bases and J by 9 bases, with 14 bases between. The CDR3 bases are TGTGCCAGCAGCCCCCTGAGAGGTGTTGAGCAGTTCTTC. This translates into CASSPLRGVEQFF.

This clone was seen a single time. V is TRBV7-9 and J is TRBJ2-3; no definite D call. CDR3 size: 15 residues. Per germline, CDR1 SEHNR and CDR2 FQNEAQ (reference sequence). Trimming cost V 4 bases and J 4 bases, with 15 bases left between them. For the CDR3, the DNA is TGTGCCAGCAGCTCGCACTCCGGGCCCCCAGATACGCAGTATTTT. Protein product: CASSSHSGPPDTQYF.

This chain joins TRBV19 and TRBJ1-3; no definite D call. The CDR3 is 14 residues long. The V gene lost 5 bases and the J gene lost 0 bases, with 8 bases spanning the gap. Germline V gene sequence: CDR1 LNHDA, CDR2 SQIVND (reference sequence). The CDR3, as DNA: TGTGCCAGTAGTCGGGCTCTCTCTGGAAACACCATATATTTT. Protein: CASSRALSGNTIYF.